These 18 T cell receptor beta chains originate from one sample sequenced in a study of control samples from healthy donors and cancer patients. Measured with immunoSEQ multiplex PCR; TCRdb has only the in-frame clones, and not every one. The sample holds some 170,000 clones, around 94% seen once. Sample: PBMCs. The source is a man aged 55 to 70 with colorectal cancer.

The rearrangement uses TRBV5-5 and TRBJ2-7, with D tentatively TRBD2 (5 bases). The ends were cut back, 0 bases at V and 0 bases at J, with 10 bases in the middle. Germline V CDR1 and CDR2: SGHKS, YYEKEE (reference sequence). The CDR3 spans 15 residues. DNA for the CDR3: TGTGCCAGCAGCTTGGGGGTGGGGAGCTCCTACGAGCAGTACTTC. As protein: CASSLGVGSSYEQYF.

This clone was seen a single time. The chain carries TRBV18 and TRBJ1-4, with 9 bases fitting TRBD1. With 3 bases clipped from V and 8 bases from J, the junction kept 7 bases outside the gene matches. This CDR3 is built from 15 residues. In germline, CDR1 is KGHSH, CDR2 LQKENI. CDR3 sequence reads: CASSPGTGYREKLFF. The DNA of the CDR3 is TGTGCCAGCTCACCCGGGACAGGGTATAGGGAAAAACTGTTTTTT.

The chain has TRBV12-3 or TRBV12-4 and TRBJ1-4; D may be TRBD1 (5 bases). There are 12 residues in the CDR3. The V end lost 5 bases, the J end lost 8 bases, and 9 bases lay between the germline ends. The CDR3 nucleotides read TGTGCCAGCAGTCTGGGGGGGGAAAAACTGTTTTTT. Its translation: CASSLGGEKLFF.

J is TRBJ1-3 and V is TRBV7-2; D is undetermined. Germline-derived CDR1 and CDR2 are SGHTA and FQGNSA. The CDR3 runs to 15 residues. The V end was cut by 2 bases, the J end by 4 bases, with 12 bases between. The CDR3 nucleotides are TGTGCCAGCAGCTTAATATTGGGCAGCGGAAACACCATATATTTT. It yields the protein CASSLILGSGNTIYF.

J is TRBJ1-5 and V is TRBV6-6; 8 nucleotides match TRBD1. The germline CDR1 and CDR2 sequences are MNHNY and SVGAGI (reference sequence). V gave up 5 bases and J gave up 5 bases; unmatched junction bases: 5. The CDR3 runs to 14 residues. The CDR3: CASSPKQGDQPQHF. CDR3 in DNA: TGTGCCAGCAGTCCCAAACAGGGGGATCAGCCCCAGCATTTT.

CDR3 sequence: CASSVGSGAEQYF. The CDR3 nucleotides are TGTGCCAGCAGTGTAGGATCGGGTGCCGAGCAGTACTTC. The chain recombines TRBV2 with TRBJ2-7, with unresolved D. Trimming cost V 4 bases and J 6 bases, with 13 bases left between them. The CDR3 runs to 13 residues. CDR1 is SNHLY and CDR2 is FYNNEI in the germline V gene.

This clone was found once. The chain combines TRBV5-5 with TRBJ1-6, with 8 bases fitting TRBD1. The CDR3 extends over 20 amino acids. CDR1 and CDR2 (germline): SGHKS, YYEKEE (reference sequence). Trimming took 1 base from V and 10 from J; bases not matched to a gene: 22. The CDR3 sequence: CASSLKKAVGQGDFESPLHF. As DNA, the CDR3 is TGTGCCAGCAGCTTGAAAAAGGCAGTAGGACAGGGTGATTTCGAATCACCCCTCCACTTT.

The CDR3 sequence is CASSLAGSSSSYEQYF. The CDR3 coding sequence is TGTGCCAGCAGCTTAGCAGGCTCCTCTAGCTCCTACGAGCAGTACTTC. The V call is TRBV7-9, the J call TRBJ2-7; D remains unclear. The CDR3 length is 16 residues. Germline-derived CDR1 and CDR2 are SEHNR and FQNEAQ (reference sequence). V lost 0 bases and J lost 0, with 12 bases in between.

This chain links TRBV5-1 with TRBJ2-7; no reliable D call. The V end lost 0 bases, the J end lost 3 bases, and 10 bases lay between the germline ends. The CDR3 is 14 amino acids. Germline V gene sequence: CDR1 SGHRS, CDR2 YFSETQ. CDR3 in amino acids: CASSLAGGIYEQYF. For the CDR3, the DNA is TGCGCCAGCAGCTTGGCGGGCGGCATCTACGAGCAGTACTTC.

This chain connects TRBV15 to TRBJ1-1; perhaps TRBD1 as D (5 bases). V shed 0 bases and J shed 2 bases, with 10 bases lying between them. Germline lookup yields CDR1 LNHNV and CDR2 YYDKDF (reference sequence). The CDR3 has 15 residues. CDR3 coding DNA: TGTGCCACCAGCAGAGATGGGGCGGGAAACACTGAAGCTTTCTTT. As protein: CATSRDGAGNTEAFF.

This chain connects TRBV10-3 to TRBJ1-6, with a weak D call TRBD1 (5 bases). V gave up 0 bases and J gave up 7 bases, with 10 bases separating them. Germline V gene data show CDR1 as ENHRY and CDR2 as SYGVKD. This CDR3 has 15 residues. CDR3 residues: CAISESWGGNSPLHF. The CDR3, as DNA: TGTGCCATCAGTGAGTCGTGGGGGGGGAATTCACCCCTCCACTTT.

This clone showed up just once. The chain carries TRBV12-3 or TRBV12-4 and TRBJ1-5, with D unclear. This CDR3 has 13 amino acids. V was cut by 6 bases and J by 4 bases, with 10 bases left in between. CDR3 DNA sequence: TGTGCCAGCAGCCCGGTGGCAAATCAGCCCCAGCATTTT. Protein sequence: CASSPVANQPQHF.

The CDR3 sequence is CATSRAFGVANTGELFF. CDR3 sequence (DNA): TGTGCCACCAGCAGAGCATTCGGGGTAGCGAACACCGGGGAGCTGTTTTTT. This chain joins TRBV15 and TRBJ2-2; D perhaps matches TRBD2 (5 bases). V was clipped by 1 base and J by 0 bases, with 12 bases between them. Germline assignment: CDR1 LNHNV and CDR2 YYDKDF (reference sequence). The CDR3 extends over 17 amino acids.

The V gene is TRBV4-3, the J gene TRBJ2-3, with D hard to call. Germline CDR1 is LGHNA and CDR2 is YSLEER. CDR3 length: 18 amino acids. V lost 0 bases and J lost 7, with 23 bases in between. The DNA for the CDR3 is TGCGCCAGCAGCCAAGATACCCCAGTGCGTCCACCTCCGAATACGCAGTATTTT. Encoded protein: CASSQDTPVRPPPNTQYF.

The chain recombines TRBV2 with TRBJ1-1; no definite D call. The CDR3 consists of 14 residues. CDR1 SNHLY and CDR2 FYNNEI come from the germline V gene. V lost 3 bases and J 0 bases, leaving 8 bases between the germline ends. The chain's CDR3 is CASSEERVNTEAFF. The CDR3, as DNA: TGTGCCAGCAGTGAGGAAAGGGTGAACACTGAAGCTTTCTTT.

This rearrangement joins TRBV13 to TRBJ2-7; D gene uncertain. V lost 5 bases and J 0 bases, leaving 11 bases between the germline ends. The germline V gene encodes CDR1 PRHDT and CDR2 FYEKMQ (reference sequence). The CDR3 totals 14 residues. The CDR3 DNA follows: TGTGCCAGCAGCGAAGACACCCACTCCTACGAGCAGTACTTC. Protein: CASSEDTHSYEQYF.

This clone was picked up one time. The CDR3 DNA is TGTGCCAGCCGGACAGACCAAGAGACCCAGTACTTC. It yields the protein CASRTDQETQYF. The chain joins TRBV12-3 or TRBV12-4 to TRBJ2-5; perhaps TRBD1 as D (6 bases). This CDR3 has 12 amino acids. V was pared by 8 bases and J by 0 bases, with 7 bases between.

V usage is TRBV2 and J usage is TRBJ2-3, with TRBD1 matching 9 bases. The CDR3 contains 16 residues. The germline CDR1 and CDR2 sequences are SNHLY and FYNNEI. J was trimmed by 1 base and V by 5 bases; bases with no gene match: 7. Written as DNA, the CDR3 is TGTGCCAGCAGTAATAACCGGGACAGGGGCACAGATACGCAGTATTTT. Protein product: CASSNNRDRGTDTQYF.